One T cell receptor beta chain is described in this entry. At one end the junction does not follow the germline gene, possibly because of a read error. This specimen belongs to a study of OX40 agonist ivuxolimab in advanced cancers. Germline V gene lookup returns CDR1 MDHEN and CDR2 SYDVKM. The CDR3 has 14 residues. Profiling relied on immunoSEQ multiplex PCR, and the TCRdb table lists in-frame clones only, not all of them. The data hold some 87,000 clones, with 90% observed a single time. The receptor comes from an adult with an advanced solid tumor such as melanoma, head and neck, liver or kidney cancer. This sample comprised CD4+ or CD8+ T cells sorted from blood, obtained in a trial of the OX40 agonist ivuxolimab. The chain carries TRBV28 and TRBJ1-4, with D perhaps matching TRBD1 (5 bases). In DNA form, the CDR3 reads TGTGCCAGCAGCCTCCCTGCCCCCCTCCGGGGACGCCCCTTT. This gives the protein CASSLPAPLRGRPF.